The table lists the clone carrying this T cell receptor beta chain with a count of one. Trimming took off 2 bases at V and 3 bases at J, with 14 bases between the two ends. Germline lookup yields CDR1 GTSNPN and CDR2 SVGIG (reference sequence). CDR3 size: 14 residues. Authors' analysis steps: The assay estimated nucleated cells by amplifying reference gene primers. The method was immunoSEQ multiplex PCR; TCRdb's version includes in-frame clones alone and lacks a portion of them. V, J and clone size are those of that table, while D and trimming were read from the DNA. The repertoire consists of roughly 100,000 clones, with 70% to 85% occurring once and the leading ten covering about 10%. The sample originates from a study of blood T cell repertoires in COVID-19. On the study more broadly: Material from acute and convalescent COVID-19 was sourced from the United States, Italy and Spain. PBMCs, B-cell-depleted T cells, or T cells provided the cDNA or gDNA that made up the material.

The chain joins TRBV30 to TRBJ2-7; D call uncertain. The TCR originated in a man aged 65-85 years with acute or convalescent COVID-19. The material sequenced was peripheral blood. The CDR3 bases are TGTGCCTGGAGTCCAACCAAAGTTAGCTACGAGCAGTACTTC. This translates into CAWSPTKVSYEQYF.